The 24 T cell receptor beta chains below were found in one sample sequenced in a study of shared clonotypes between healthy human individuals. Profiled with immunoSEQ multiplex PCR; TCRdb holds only in-frame clones, not every one. The sample holds 550,000 to 800,000 clones, about 74% seen once. Material: memory CD4+ T cells sorted from blood. Subset noted: CD45RA-negative fraction. The receptors come from a woman younger than 45 in good health.

V is TRBV2 and J is TRBJ2-1; 12 bases match TRBD2. This CDR3 spans 15 amino acids. The germline V gene encodes CDR1 SNHLY and CDR2 FYNNEI. With V trimmed by 3 bases and J by 10 bases, 7 bases remained unmatched. The CDR3 reads CASSELAGGFREQFF. The CDR3 DNA reads TGTGCCAGCAGTGAGCTAGCGGGGGGGTTCCGGGAGCAGTTCTTC.

V gene TRBV4-1 combines with J gene TRBJ1-4; D is undetermined. V gave up 0 bases and J gave up 4 bases, with 9 bases separating them. The CDR3 has 15 residues. CDR1 is MGHRA and CDR2 is YSYEKL in the germline V gene. The CDR3 DNA sequence: TGCGCCAGCAGCCAAGAAGGACGGTTTAATGAAAAACTGTTTTTT. Its protein is CASSQEGRFNEKLFF.

The chain recombines TRBV4-1 with TRBJ1-1, with a tentative D call TRBD1 (6 bases). Trimming left V 4 bases short and J 0 bases short, with 12 bases between. This CDR3 is built from 15 residues. The germline V gene encodes CDR1 MGHRA and CDR2 YSYEKL. The CDR3 region is CASSRPGEMNTEAFF. DNA for the CDR3: TGCGCCAGCAGCCGGCCAGGGGAAATGAACACTGAAGCTTTCTTT.

The V and J genes are TRBV11-2 and TRBJ1-2, with TRBD1 identical over 8 bases. V was clipped by 5 bases and J by 4 bases; unmatched bases: 6. The CDR3 is 14 residues long. Germline loops: CDR1 SGHAT, CDR2 FQNNGV. The CDR3 loop reads CASSRTGSIYGYTF. The DNA of the CDR3 is TGTGCCAGCAGCCGGACAGGGTCCATCTATGGCTACACCTTC.

V usage is TRBV15 and J usage is TRBJ2-5, with D perhaps matching TRBD1 (6 bases). The CDR3 loop spans 16 amino acids. Trimming cost V 0 bases and J 4 bases, with 15 bases left between them. Looked up from germline, CDR1 is LNHNV and CDR2 is YYDKDF (reference sequence). CDR3 in DNA: TGTGCCACCAGCAGAGATTTCGGGGAAGGGGGAGAGACCCAGTACTTC. Translating it yields CATSRDFGEGGETQYF.

Worth noting for this clone: Other DNA sequences in this specimen translate into the identical CDR3. The chain uses TRBV28 and TRBJ1-1; D gene unclear. V was pared by 5 bases and J by 7 bases, with 8 bases between. The CDR3 runs 11 residues. CDR1 and CDR2 (germline): MDHEN, SYDVKM. CDR3 sequence reads: CASSLSFEAFF. The CDR3 DNA is TGTGCCAGCAGTCTATCGTTTGAAGCTTTCTTT. Looking up the rest from reference TRBV28 and TRBJ1-1 gives the full variable domain: DVKVTQSSRYLVKRTGEKVFLECVQDMDHENMFWYRQDPGLGLRLIYFSYDVKMKEKGDIPEGYSVSREKKERFSLILESASTNQTSMYLCASSLSFEAFFGQGTRLTVV.

This clone was recorded a few times. This sequence joins TRBV5-1 and TRBJ2-1, with 8 bases lining up with TRBD2. The V and J ends lost 4 bases and 2 bases, in that order; junction bases with no gene match: 5. CDR1 SGHRS and CDR2 YFSETQ come from the germline V gene. This CDR3 is built from 15 residues. The CDR3 spells CASSISTSAYNEQFF. In DNA form, the CDR3 reads TGCGCCAGCAGCATCTCGACTAGCGCCTACAATGAGCAGTTCTTC.

CDR3 sequence (DNA): TGTGCCAGCAGTACCAACTCGGGGAATCAGCCCCAGCATTTT. Residues: CASSTNSGNQPQHF. The J gene is TRBJ1-5, the V gene TRBV2; D not resolved. The germline gives CDR1 SNHLY, CDR2 FYNNEI. V lost 5 bases, J lost 4 bases, and 12 bases lay in between. This CDR3 spans 14 amino acids.

In this sample, this clone turned up many times. The genes are TRBV11-2 and TRBJ2-7, with TRBD1 as a possible D gene (5 bases). Germline CDR1 reads SGHAT; CDR2 reads FQNNGV. Trimming took off 5 bases at V and 3 bases at J, with 8 bases between the two ends. The CDR3 sequence is 12 residues long. CDR3 nucleotide sequence: TGTGCCAGCAGCGCAGGGTTCTACGAGCAGTACTTC. This gives the protein CASSAGFYEQYF.

Here the CDR3 reads CASSRGQHQREAFF. The CDR3 nucleotides are TGTGCCAGTAGCAGGGGACAGCATCAACGAGAAGCTTTCTTT. The chain combines TRBV19 with TRBJ1-1, with 7 bases identical to TRBD1. The CDR3 covers 14 residues. V shed 6 bases and J 8 bases; nucleotides not matched to a gene: 12. Germline values: CDR1 LNHDA, CDR2 SQIVND (reference sequence).

The chain employs TRBV7-2 and TRBJ2-1; D is unclear. This CDR3 is 12 amino acids long. The germline V and J ends were trimmed by 4 bases and 5 bases, with 6 bases remaining between them. Germline CDR1 and CDR2: SGHTA and FQGNSA. The CDR3 reads CASSSVDNEQFF. The CDR3 region has the DNA TGTGCCAGCAGCTCAGTCGACAATGAGCAGTTCTTC.

In regard to this clone: Just one base apart from a much larger clone, this may be a read error. The sample contains more than one DNA sequence encoding this CDR3. CDR3 DNA sequence: TGTGCCAGCAGTGAGCGGAGAGAGACCCAGTACTTC. It is translated as CASSERRETQYF. The gene calls are TRBV2 and TRBJ2-5; D is unresolved. Germline assignment: CDR1 SNHLY and CDR2 FYNNEI. V was pared by 3 bases and J by 4 bases, with 6 bases between. CDR3 size: 12 residues.

The J gene is TRBJ1-5, the V gene TRBV7-6, with D possibly being TRBD1 (5 bases). Trimming pared 7 bases from V and 7 bases from J, leaving 26 bases between. The CDR3 has 17 amino acids. CDR1 and CDR2 (germline): SGHVS, FNYEAQ. CDR3 residues: CASNVSQEAGIDQPQHF. The CDR3 bases are TGTGCCAGCAACGTCTCACAGGAGGCAGGGATCGACCAGCCCCAGCATTTT.

The CDR3 nucleotides are TGCGCCAGCAGAATCATTCCGGGACAGAGCACAGATACGCAGTATTTT. Translation gives CASRIIPGQSTDTQYF. The chain links TRBV5-1 to TRBJ2-3, with TRBD1 identical over 7 bases. The germline V gene has CDR1 SGHRS and CDR2 YFSETQ. V shed 5 bases and J 0 bases; nucleotides not matched to a gene: 9. This CDR3 is built from 16 residues.

The genes are TRBV7-8 and TRBJ2-7, with 9 positions matching TRBD1. The CDR3 has 14 amino acids. Trimming cost V 5 bases and J 5 bases; bases outside gene matches: 7. Germline V gene lookup returns CDR1 SGHVS and CDR2 FQNEAQ. Here the CDR3 reads CASSGRTGVHEQYF. CDR3 in DNA: TGTGCCAGCAGCGGGCGGACAGGGGTCCACGAGCAGTACTTC.

The table lists this clone with a count of one. J is TRBJ1-5 and V is TRBV7-3, with a weak D call TRBD1 (5 bases). CDR1 is SGHTA and CDR2 is FQGTGA in the germline V gene. Trimming cost V 3 bases and J 2 bases, with 23 bases left between them. This CDR3 is 19 amino acids long. The DNA of the CDR3 is TGTGCCAGCAGCTTGGGGACTCAGACGCGCCTCTTCCGCAATCAGCCCCAGCATTTT. Its protein product is CASSLGTQTRLFRNQPQHF.

V is TRBV7-7 and J is TRBJ2-5; 8 positions match TRBD1. Germline-derived CDR1 and CDR2 are SSHAT and FNYEAQ (reference sequence). Unmatched junction bases numbered 5, after V lost 5 bases and J lost 3 bases. The CDR3 length is 14 residues. In DNA form, the CDR3 reads TGTGCCAGCAGCCGAGGACAGGGAGAAGAGACCCAGTACTTC. Translated: CASSRGQGEETQYF.

V is TRBV4-1 and J is TRBJ2-1, with 7 bases identical to TRBD1. The germline V gene encodes CDR1 MGHRA and CDR2 YSYEKL. The CDR3 runs to 14 residues. The V gene end was trimmed by 6 bases and the J gene end by 6 bases; junction bases not matched to a gene: 8. CDR3 nucleotide sequence: TGCGCCAGCAGGCAGCCGACAGGGCCCAATGAGCAGTTCTTC. It is translated as CASRQPTGPNEQFF.

V is TRBV4-2 and J is TRBJ2-5, with D unclear. V was shortened by 0 bases and J by 5 bases, with 10 bases between the two germline ends. The CDR3 covers 14 residues. Germline V gives CDR1 LGHNA, CDR2 YNFKEQ. This CDR3 reads CASSQDRFGETQYF. CDR3 bases: TGTGCCAGCAGCCAAGATCGATTCGGTGAGACCCAGTACTTC.

The gene calls are TRBV2 and TRBJ2-1; 7 nucleotides align to TRBD2. The CDR3 loop spans 15 amino acids. CDR1 and CDR2 (germline): SNHLY, FYNNEI. V dropped 5 bases and J dropped 2; count of bases not matched to a gene: 6. CDR3: CASSQSGATYNEQFF. CDR3 nucleotide sequence: TGTGCCAGCAGTCAAAGCGGGGCTACCTACAATGAGCAGTTCTTC.

The table lists this clone with a few counts. The J gene is TRBJ1-5, the V gene TRBV19, with 7 nucleotides matching TRBD1. CDR1 is LNHDA and CDR2 is SQIVND in the germline V gene (reference sequence). There are 14 residues in the CDR3. V dropped 4 bases and J dropped 7; count of bases not matched to a gene: 7. CDR3 protein: CASSTAQGNQPQHF. CDR3 DNA: TGTGCCAGTAGTACCGCACAGGGGAACCAGCCCCAGCATTTT.

V gene TRBV7-6 combines with J gene TRBJ2-2, with D perhaps matching TRBD1 (6 bases). The CDR3 has 14 amino acids. Per germline, CDR1 SGHVS and CDR2 FNYEAQ. V lost 4 bases, J lost 2 bases, and 8 bases lay in between. The CDR3 DNA is TGTGCCAGCAGCTCCGGGACAAACACCGGGGAGCTGTTTTTT. Protein: CASSSGTNTGELFF.

The chain joins TRBV6-5 to TRBJ1-1, with TRBD1 as a possible D gene (5 bases). CDR3 length: 14 residues. V was cut by 7 bases and J by 0 bases, with 12 bases left in between. Germline V gene lookup returns CDR1 MNHEY and CDR2 SVGAGI. The CDR3 loop reads CASTSGTLNTEAFF. The CDR3 DNA reads as TGTGCCAGCACTTCCGGGACCTTGAACACTGAAGCTTTCTTT.

The V and J genes are TRBV11-2 and TRBJ2-4; 9 bases line up with TRBD2. CDR3 length equals 17 residues. CDR1 and CDR2 (germline): SGHAT, FQNNGV. With V trimmed by 4 bases and J by 0 bases, 7 bases remained unmatched. The CDR3 nucleotides read TGTGCCAGCAGCTGGGGTAGCGGGAGCCTAGCCAAAAACATTCAGTACTTC. Its translation: CASSWGSGSLAKNIQYF. Complete variable domain (other parts from reference TRBV11-2 and TRBJ2-4): EAGVAQSPRYKIIEKRQSVAFWCNPISGHATLYWYQQILGQGPKLLIQFQNNGVVDDSQLPKDRFSAERLKGVDSTLKIQPAKLEDSAVYLCASSWGSGSLAKNIQYFGAGTRLSVL.